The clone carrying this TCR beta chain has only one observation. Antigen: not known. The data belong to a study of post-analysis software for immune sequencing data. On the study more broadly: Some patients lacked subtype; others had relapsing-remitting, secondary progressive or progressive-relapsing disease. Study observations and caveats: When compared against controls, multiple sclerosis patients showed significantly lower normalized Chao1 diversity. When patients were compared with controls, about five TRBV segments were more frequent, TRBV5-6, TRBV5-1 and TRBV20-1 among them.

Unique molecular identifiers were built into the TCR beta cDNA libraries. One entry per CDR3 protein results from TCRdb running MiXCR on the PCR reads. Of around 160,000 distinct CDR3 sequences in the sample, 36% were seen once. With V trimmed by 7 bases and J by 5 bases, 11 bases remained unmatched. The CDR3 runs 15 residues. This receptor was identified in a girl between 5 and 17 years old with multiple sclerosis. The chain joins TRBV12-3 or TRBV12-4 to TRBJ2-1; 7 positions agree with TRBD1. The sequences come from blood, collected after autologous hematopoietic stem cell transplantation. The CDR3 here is CASTFRVGQNNEQFF. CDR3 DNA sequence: TGTGCCAGCACCTTTCGGGTGGGACAGAACAATGAGCAGTTCTTC.